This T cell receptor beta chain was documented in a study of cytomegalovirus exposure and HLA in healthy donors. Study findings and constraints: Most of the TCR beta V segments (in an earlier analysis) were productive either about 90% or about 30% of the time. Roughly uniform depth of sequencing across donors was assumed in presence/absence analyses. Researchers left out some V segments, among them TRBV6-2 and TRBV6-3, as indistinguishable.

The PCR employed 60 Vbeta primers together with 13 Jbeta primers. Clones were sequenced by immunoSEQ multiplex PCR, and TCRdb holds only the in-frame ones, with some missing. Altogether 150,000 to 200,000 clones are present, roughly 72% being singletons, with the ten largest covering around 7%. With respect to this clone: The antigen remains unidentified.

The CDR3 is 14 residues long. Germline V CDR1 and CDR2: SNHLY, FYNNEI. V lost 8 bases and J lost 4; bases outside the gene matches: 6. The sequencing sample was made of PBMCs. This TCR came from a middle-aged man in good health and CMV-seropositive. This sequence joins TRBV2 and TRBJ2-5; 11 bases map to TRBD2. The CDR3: CASSSSGGAETQYF. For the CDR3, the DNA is TGTGCCAGCTCCAGTAGCGGGGGGGCAGAGACCCAGTACTTC.